Listed here is a single T cell receptor (beta chain). Its antigen remains undetermined. The record has no base qualities; no much larger clone is one base away. TCR beta CDR3 regions were amplified from RNA transcripts. The TCR CDR3 was subjected to a first round of RT-PCR using the HTBI primer set and the Qiagen OneStep RT-PCR kit. The libraries were constructed in a second round of multiplex PCR and then size-selected and purified. Libraries were sequenced paired-end with 100 bp reads on an Illumina HiSeq2000. Turning to the authors' computational methods: SOAPnuke was used to process the raw data, with reads discarded if the reads contained adapters or uncalled bases, had a mean Phred below 15, or lacked an exact constant-primer or identifier match. High-quality paired reads were merged using COPE v1.2.5, and each unique nucleotide sequence was defined as a clonotype. MiTCR v1.1 was used to align the clonotypes against IMGT TRBV, TRBD and TRBJ reference segments. The analysis included only V-J combinations with a frequency above 0.0001, which together covered roughly 99% of the repertoires. A TCS score was defined as the ratio of F50 (clonal expansion) to E x V (chaos), with BLOSUM62-based TCRdist applied between CDR3 peptides within each V-J. Welch's t-statistics and random forest reduced fewer than 550 V-J features to 13, which were used in a naive Bayes classifier (R e1071). TCRdb cleaned the public reads at Q25 with fastp, built clones with MiXCR and kept in-frame beta chains. Each entry is one CDR3 protein sequence, shown with its most common DNA and genes. The V and J calls shown here were made by TCRdb, not taken from the authors' results. Within this sample are about 700,000 distinct CDR3 sequences, with 14% of them counted one time only. Roughly a tenth of the sample belongs to the ten largest clones.

The sample originates from a study of T cells in Graves' hyperthyroidism and ophthalmopathy (dated by TCRdb to between 2018 and 2021). About the investigation overall: Peripheral blood was sampled at the time of initial diagnosis, prior to any treatment. Once sampling was done, hyperthyroidism patients were given methimazole at a starting dose of 30 mg daily, whereas ophthalmopathy patients were given high-dose intravenous methylprednisolone. A discovery cohort of about a hundred patients, 43 with Graves' ophthalmopathy and about 58 with stable Graves' hyperthyroidism, was used to find distinguishing TCR V-J signatures. The 75 to 100 discovery patients were randomly split 7:3 into training and test sets. In roughly six Graves' hyperthyroidism patients, the study also compared T-cell repertoires from thyroid tissue with T-cell repertoires from blood. TCR Vbeta CDR3 sequencing of around 130 peripheral blood samples (approximately 44 ophthalmopathy, about 80 hyperthyroidism and some 17 progressor patients) is reported in the paper. Prospective prediction of ophthalmopathy was tested in an independent validation cohort consisting of some 18 hyperthyroidism patients and over 15 patients who later progressed to ophthalmopathy.

Graves' hyperthyroidism was defined as stable when no progression to ophthalmopathy occurred over 18 months of follow-up. Hyperthyroidism patients were newly diagnosed, with disease duration under 2 months, and aged 18 to 65 years. Any patient with an uncontrolled infection, another autoimmune disease, pregnancy or lactation was excluded. Clinical symptoms, serum thyroxine and TRAb, thyroid ultrasound, and orbital computed tomography formed the basis for the diagnoses. Ficoll-Paque density gradient centrifugation was used to isolate PBMCs from under 11 ml of fresh peripheral blood. Total RNA was extracted using Trizol reagent, and RNA quality was assessed on an Agilent 2100 Bioanalyzer. As encoded in the germline V gene (reference sequence), CDR1 is DFQATT while CDR2 is SNEGSKA. The CDR3 sequence holds 15 residues, the cysteine and phenylalanine included. Only the CDR3 part of the read is kept: 45 bases, read in frame from the first base. The trim is 5 bases for V and 2 bases for J, with a gap of 17 bases between the germline ends.

Here is what the overall study found, with its caveats: No statistical method was used to set the sample size in advance, and investigators knew the group allocation. Most expanded thyroid clonotypes (frequency above 0.001) were also found in blood, which suggests that blood repertoires may mirror thyroid immune responses. Ophthalmopathy was separated from stable hyperthyroidism by a 13 V-J signature model, with approximately 89% sensitivity and approximately 81% specificity obtained in cross-validation and 80%/75% obtained in testing. In validation, the model predicted progression to ophthalmopathy a median of about 6.8 months before onset, with roughly 71% sensitivity and nearly 75% specificity.

This receptor was taken from a woman under 30 with Graves' hyperthyroidism. This sequence uses TRBV20-1 and TRBJ2-3; the D gene is perhaps TRBD2, from 6 matching bases. Sequencing input: blood. The nucleotide sequence is given as TGCAGTGCTGAAGCATCGCGGGGCTTCACAGATACGCAGTATTTT. Translated, it gives CSAEASRGFTDTQYF.